The 9 T cell receptor beta chains below all came from one sample that was sequenced in a study of blood T cell repertoires in COVID-19 (dated by TCRdb to the early 2020s). Libraries were constructed by the immunoSEQ multiplex PCR assay. TCRdb provides this immuneACCESS table in a form limited to in-frame rearrangements. Some clones are lacking; in checked studies, under half of them reflect an unresolved V gene, and why the rest are absent is not known. For this sample the table gives about 75,000 clones, of which roughly 85% were detected only once. In total, the top ten clones hold around 40% of the sample. Sequencing was carried out using peripheral blood. These receptors came from a human donor in a cohort sampled during active COVID-19.

This clone was recorded once. This chain links TRBV5-4 with TRBJ1-2; the match to TRBD1 covers 7 bases. With 0 bases clipped from V and 8 bases from J, the junction kept 1 base outside the gene matches. The CDR3 has 12 amino acids. The V gene's germline CDR1 is SGHNT and CDR2 YYREEE (reference sequence). CDR3: CASSLDRGGYTF. The CDR3 DNA reads TGTGCCAGCAGCTTGGACAGGGGCGGCTACACCTTC.

This chain uses TRBV9 with TRBJ2-2, with 7 nucleotides matching TRBD2. CDR3 size: 18 residues. V shed 0 bases and J 1 base; nucleotides not matched to a gene: 9. Germline CDR1 is SGDLS and CDR2 is YYNGEE. The CDR3 is CASSVGSGSTLNTGELFF. The CDR3 region has the DNA TGTGCCAGCAGCGTAGGTAGCGGGTCGACCTTGAACACCGGGGAGCTGTTTTTT.

The chain joins TRBV7-2 to TRBJ1-2; 7 positions match TRBD1. The CDR3 has 15 residues. Germline CDR1 and CDR2: SGHTA and FQGNSA. J was trimmed by 2 bases and V by 5 bases; bases with no gene match: 8. The CDR3 region has the DNA TGTGCCAGCAGCATACCGGGACAGTTAAACTATGGCTACACCTTC. Its protein is CASSIPGQLNYGYTF.

J is TRBJ2-2 and V is TRBV5-8; TRBD1 matches 11 bases. V was pared by 3 bases and J by 0 bases, with 4 bases of the junction left unmatched. The CDR3 runs to 17 residues. Germline V gene sequence: CDR1 SGHTS, CDR2 YDEGEE. The CDR3 nucleotides read TGTGCCAGCAGCTACGGGACAGGGGGTCCGAACACCGGGGAGCTGTTTTTT. This translates into CASSYGTGGPNTGELFF.

This clone has a single count. The rearrangement uses TRBV7-3 and TRBJ2-3; 7 positions agree with TRBD2. Unmatched junction bases numbered 6, after V lost 1 base and J lost 2 bases. There are 16 residues in the CDR3. CDR1 is SGHTA, CDR2 FQGTGA, per germline. CDR3 in DNA: TGTGCCAGCAGCTTAATGGGGCGGGGGTCCACAGATACGCAGTATTTT. Protein sequence: CASSLMGRGSTDTQYF.

This chain joins TRBV19 and TRBJ2-3, with 8 bases identical to TRBD1. The germline CDR1 and CDR2 sequences are LNHDA and SQIVND (reference sequence). J was trimmed by 1 base and V by 3 bases; bases with no gene match: 9. CDR3 size: 17 residues. In DNA form, the CDR3 reads TGTGCCAGTAGTATGAATGGACAGGGAATAGGCACAGATACGCAGTATTTT. It specifies CASSMNGQGIGTDTQYF.

This clone is a singleton in its sample. This sequence joins TRBV7-8 and TRBJ2-3, with D hard to call. V lost 1 base and J lost 2, with 13 bases in between. The V gene's germline CDR1 is SGHVS and CDR2 FQNEAQ. The CDR3 is made up of 16 amino acids. The chain's CDR3 is CASSLDPSGYTDTQYF. The CDR3 DNA follows: TGTGCCAGCAGCTTAGACCCCTCGGGTTACACAGATACGCAGTATTTT.

The chain has TRBV19 and TRBJ1-1, with a tentative D call TRBD1 (5 bases). Germline values: CDR1 LNHDA, CDR2 SQIVND (reference sequence). The CDR3 length is 14 residues. V lost 5 bases to trimming and J lost 3 bases, with 13 bases between them. CDR3 protein: CASSQRGGDTEAFF. The CDR3 DNA sequence: TGTGCCAGTAGTCAGCGGGGGGGGGACACTGAAGCTTTCTTT.

This clone was recorded only once. The chain joins TRBV9 to TRBJ2-2; TRBD2 matches at 8 bases. CDR3 length: 16 amino acids. Germline loops: CDR1 SGDLS, CDR2 YYNGEE. Unmatched junction bases numbered 13, after V lost 5 bases and J lost 7 bases. The CDR3 bases are TGTGCCAGCAGTCCCCTCTGGCGGGGGGCTGGCGGGGAGCTGTTTTTT. This encodes CASSPLWRGAGGELFF.